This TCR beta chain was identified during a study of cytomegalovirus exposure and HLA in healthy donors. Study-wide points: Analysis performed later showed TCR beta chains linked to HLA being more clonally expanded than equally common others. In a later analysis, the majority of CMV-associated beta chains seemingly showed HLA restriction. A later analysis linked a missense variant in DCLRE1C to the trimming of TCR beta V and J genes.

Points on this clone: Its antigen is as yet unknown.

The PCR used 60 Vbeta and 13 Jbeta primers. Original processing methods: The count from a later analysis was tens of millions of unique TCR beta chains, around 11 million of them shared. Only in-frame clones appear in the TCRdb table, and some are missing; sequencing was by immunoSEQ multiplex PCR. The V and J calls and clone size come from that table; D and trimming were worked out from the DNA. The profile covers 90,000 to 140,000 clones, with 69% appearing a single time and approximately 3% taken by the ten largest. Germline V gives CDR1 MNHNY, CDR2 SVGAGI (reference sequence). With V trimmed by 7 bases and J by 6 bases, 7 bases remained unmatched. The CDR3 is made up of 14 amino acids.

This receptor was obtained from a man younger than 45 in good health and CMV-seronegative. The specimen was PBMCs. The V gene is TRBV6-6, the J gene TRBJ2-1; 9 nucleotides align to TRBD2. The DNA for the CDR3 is TGTGCCAGCAAACTCGAGACTAGCGGCAATGAGCAGTTCTTC. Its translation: CASKLETSGNEQFF.